These T cell receptor beta chains were read from a single sample in a study of cytotoxic CD8 clonotypes in ibrutinib-treated CLL. TCRdb keeps only in-frame clones here, not all; method: immunoSEQ multiplex PCR. The sample holds 160,000 or so clones, roughly 77% seen once. This material consisted of PBMCs, taken after 12 months of ibrutinib treatment. These receptors all stem from a human donor with chronic lymphocytic leukemia. Both conserved end residues are part of each CDR3. The D gene is left open where the match is weak. Some rows mark clone size as missing; the rest say once, few, many or name a class of expanded clone.

clone_size: NA; j_call: TRBJ2-2; v_call: TRBV4-2; d_call: NA; cdr3_aa: CASSQDRQGHGELFF; cdr3_nt: TGTGCCAGCAGCCAAGATCGTCAGGGTCACGGGGAGCTGTTTTTT
clone_size: NA; j_call: TRBJ2-6; v_call: TRBV4-1; d_call: NA; cdr3_aa: CASSQGISVSSGANVLTF; cdr3_nt: TGCGCCAGCAGCCAAGGAATCTCCGTATCCTCTGGGGCCAACGTCCTGACTTTC
clone_size: NA; j_call: TRBJ1-1; v_call: TRBV29-1; d_call: TRBD1; cdr3_aa: CSVLLRDRGRLDTEAFF; cdr3_nt: TGCAGCGTTTTACTCCGGGACAGGGGGCGTTTAGATACTGAAGCTTTCTTT
clone_size: NA; j_call: TRBJ2-2; v_call: TRBV6-5; d_call: NA; cdr3_aa: CASRRGGELFF; cdr3_nt: TGTGCCAGTAGAAGGGGCGGGGAGCTGTTTTTT
clone_size: few; j_call: TRBJ2-2; v_call: TRBV5-1; d_call: NA; cdr3_aa: CASSLAMGATGELFF; cdr3_nt: TGCGCCAGCAGCTTGGCCATGGGGGCTACCGGGGAGCTGTTTTTT
clone_size: NA; j_call: TRBJ2-7; v_call: TRBV7-8; d_call: NA; cdr3_aa: CASSSKRVVSYEQYF; cdr3_nt: TGTGCCAGCAGCTCCAAGCGGGTCGTCTCCTACGAGCAGTACTTC
clone_size: NA; j_call: TRBJ2-1; v_call: TRBV18; d_call: TRBD2; cdr3_aa: CASSLAGGANNEQFF; cdr3_nt: TGTGCCAGCTCCCTAGCGGGAGGCGCAAACAATGAGCAGTTCTTC
clone_size: NA; j_call: TRBJ1-2; v_call: TRBV28; d_call: TRBD1; cdr3_aa: CASSRGTGFGNTF; cdr3_nt: TGTGCCAGCAGCCGAGGGACAGGGTTCGGAAACACCTTC
clone_size: NA; j_call: TRBJ2-2; v_call: TRBV5-4; d_call: NA; cdr3_aa: CASSLGGRQTGELFF; cdr3_nt: TGTGCCAGCAGCTTGGGGGGGCGGCAGACCGGGGAGCTGTTTTTT
clone_size: NA; j_call: TRBJ2-5; v_call: TRBV11-2; d_call: NA; cdr3_aa: CASSLGVAQETQYF; cdr3_nt: TGTGCCAGCAGCTTGGGGGTAGCGCAAGAGACCCAGTACTTC
clone_size: NA; j_call: TRBJ2-2; v_call: TRBV7-8; d_call: TRBD2; cdr3_aa: CASSPVGRLAGGPGAGELFF; cdr3_nt: TGTGCCAGCAGCCCCGTAGGAAGACTAGCGGGGGGGCCTGGAGCCGGGGAGCTGTTTTTT
clone_size: NA; j_call: TRBJ1-5; v_call: TRBV7-8; d_call: NA; cdr3_aa: CASSLGGASGPQHF; cdr3_nt: TGTGCCAGCAGCTTAGGAGGTGCATCAGGGCCCCAGCATTTT
clone_size: NA; j_call: TRBJ1-4; v_call: TRBV27; d_call: NA; cdr3_aa: CASSSNAVNNEKLFF; cdr3_nt: TGTGCCAGCAGTTCAAATGCAGTAAATAATGAAAAACTGTTTTTT
clone_size: NA; j_call: TRBJ2-1; v_call: TRBV6-5; d_call: NA; cdr3_aa: CASSYQGVAGKQFF; cdr3_nt: TGTGCCAGCAGTTACCAGGGAGTGGCGGGGAAGCAGTTCTTC
clone_size: NA; j_call: TRBJ2-2; v_call: TRBV7-9; d_call: NA; cdr3_aa: CASSLDRAGGELFF; cdr3_nt: TGTGCCAGCAGCTTAGACCGAGCGGGCGGGGAGCTGTTTTTT
clone_size: NA; j_call: TRBJ1-1; v_call: TRBV7-9; d_call: TRBD1; cdr3_aa: CASSRTGQMNTEAFF; cdr3_nt: TGTGCCAGCAGCCGAACGGGACAGATGAACACTGAAGCTTTCTTT
clone_size: NA; j_call: TRBJ1-4; v_call: TRBV27; d_call: NA; cdr3_aa: CASSLGPYEKLFF; cdr3_nt: TGTGCCAGCAGTTTAGGGCCCTATGAAAAACTGTTTTTT
clone_size: NA; j_call: TRBJ2-5; v_call: TRBV4-3; d_call: TRBD2; cdr3_aa: CASSQRGGLQETQYF; cdr3_nt: TGCGCCAGCAGCCAACGGGGGGGCCTCCAAGAGACCCAGTACTTC
clone_size: NA; j_call: TRBJ2-7; v_call: TRBV18; d_call: NA; cdr3_aa: CASSPDTGFVHEQYF; cdr3_nt: TGTGCCAGCTCACCAGATACTGGGTTCGTGCACGAGCAGTACTTC
clone_size: NA; j_call: TRBJ2-1; v_call: TRBV4-3; d_call: TRBD1; cdr3_aa: CASSQGGQVKYNEQFF; cdr3_nt: TGCGCCAGCAGCCAAGGGGGACAGGTGAAATACAATGAGCAGTTCTTC
clone_size: NA; j_call: TRBJ1-2; v_call: TRBV5-4; d_call: NA; cdr3_aa: CASSLAIRANYGYTF; cdr3_nt: TGTGCCAGCAGCTTGGCCATCAGGGCTAACTATGGCTACACCTTC
clone_size: NA; j_call: TRBJ2-7; v_call: TRBV6-6; d_call: TRBD1; cdr3_aa: CASTRGPDEQYF; cdr3_nt: TGTGCCAGCACAAGGGGGCCCGACGAGCAGTACTTC
clone_size: NA; j_call: TRBJ2-1; v_call: TRBV7-9; d_call: NA; cdr3_aa: CASNLPGISSYNEQFF; cdr3_nt: TGTGCCAGTAACCTTCCAGGGATAAGCTCCTACAATGAGCAGTTCTTC
clone_size: NA; j_call: TRBJ1-3; v_call: TRBV18; d_call: NA; cdr3_aa: CASSPDSRSGNTIYF; cdr3_nt: TGTGCCAGCTCACCCGACAGCCGCTCTGGAAACACCATATATTTT
clone_size: NA; j_call: TRBJ2-4; v_call: TRBV28; d_call: NA; cdr3_aa: CASTGAAKNIQYF; cdr3_nt: TGTGCCAGCACAGGGGCGGCCAAAAACATTCAGTACTTC
clone_size: NA; j_call: TRBJ2-5; v_call: TRBV7-2; d_call: TRBD2; cdr3_aa: CASSLVRGGGLETQYF; cdr3_nt: TGTGCCAGCAGCTTAGTACGGGGCGGGGGGTTGGAGACCCAGTACTTC
clone_size: NA; j_call: TRBJ2-7; v_call: TRBV19; d_call: NA; cdr3_aa: CASSDLDQKQYF; cdr3_nt: TGTGCCAGTAGTGACCTCGACCAAAAGCAGTACTTC
clone_size: NA; j_call: TRBJ1-2; v_call: TRBV7-8; d_call: NA; cdr3_aa: CASSLGRDGYTF; cdr3_nt: TGTGCCAGCAGCTTAGGGAGGGATGGCTACACCTTC
clone_size: NA; j_call: TRBJ1-1; v_call: TRBV6-5; d_call: NA; cdr3_aa: CASSFRARNTEAFF; cdr3_nt: TGTGCCAGCAGTTTTCGGGCTAGGAACACTGAAGCTTTCTTT
clone_size: NA; j_call: TRBJ2-1; v_call: TRBV29-1; d_call: NA; cdr3_aa: CSAGGGLYNEQFF; cdr3_nt: TGCAGCGCCGGTGGGGGCCTCTACAATGAGCAGTTCTTC
clone_size: few; j_call: TRBJ1-1; v_call: TRBV7-8; d_call: NA; cdr3_aa: CASSGGRSDTEAFF; cdr3_nt: TGTGCCAGCAGCGGAGGGCGGTCGGACACTGAAGCTTTCTTT
clone_size: NA; j_call: TRBJ2-7; v_call: TRBV28; d_call: NA; cdr3_aa: CASSLWGDEQYF; cdr3_nt: TGTGCCAGCAGTTTATGGGGTGACGAGCAGTACTTC
clone_size: NA; j_call: TRBJ1-5; v_call: TRBV6-5; d_call: NA; cdr3_aa: CASIGQLGNQPQHF; cdr3_nt: TGTGCCAGCATCGGGCAGTTGGGCAATCAGCCCCAGCATTTT
clone_size: NA; j_call: TRBJ2-2; v_call: TRBV28; d_call: TRBD1; cdr3_aa: CASILTGGGELFF; cdr3_nt: TGTGCCAGCATCCTGACAGGGGGCGGGGAGCTGTTTTTT
clone_size: NA; j_call: TRBJ1-2; v_call: TRBV18; d_call: NA; cdr3_aa: CASSGDIQGYTF; cdr3_nt: TGTGCCAGCTCCGGCGACATCCAAGGCTACACCTTC
clone_size: NA; j_call: TRBJ2-5; v_call: TRBV19; d_call: NA; cdr3_aa: CASSSTQLVKETQYF; cdr3_nt: TGTGCCAGTAGTTCCACCCAACTAGTAAAAGAGACCCAGTACTTC
clone_size: NA; j_call: TRBJ2-3; v_call: TRBV10-3; d_call: NA; cdr3_aa: CAAAREYPTYTQYF; cdr3_nt: TGTGCCGCTGCGCGGGAATATCCGACTTATACGCAGTATTTT
clone_size: NA; j_call: TRBJ2-1; v_call: TRBV14; d_call: NA; cdr3_aa: CASSPYSLPHEQFF; cdr3_nt: TGTGCCAGCAGCCCTTATTCTCTTCCCCATGAGCAGTTCTTC
clone_size: NA; j_call: TRBJ2-2; v_call: TRBV7-3; d_call: TRBD1; cdr3_aa: CASSWDRGPGELFF; cdr3_nt: TGTGCCAGCAGTTGGGACAGGGGGCCCGGGGAGCTGTTTTTT
clone_size: NA; j_call: TRBJ2-5; v_call: TRBV10-3; d_call: NA; cdr3_aa: CAISERGETQYF; cdr3_nt: TGTGCCATCAGTGAGAGGGGAGAGACCCAGTACTTC
clone_size: NA; j_call: TRBJ1-6; v_call: TRBV5-1; d_call: NA; cdr3_aa: CASSPPGASNSPLHF; cdr3_nt: TGCGCCAGCAGCCCCCCAGGGGCAAGTAATTCACCCCTCCACTTT
clone_size: NA; j_call: TRBJ2-7; v_call: TRBV7-2; d_call: NA; cdr3_aa: CASSLGGSKPYEQYF; cdr3_nt: TGTGCCAGCAGCTTAGGTGGGAGTAAGCCTTACGAGCAGTACTTC
clone_size: few; j_call: TRBJ2-7; v_call: TRBV21-1; d_call: NA; cdr3_aa: CASSVRQRTSNYRPGLADVF; cdr3_nt: TGTGCCAGCAGCGTCCGACAGAGAACCAGTAATTACCGTCCGGGACTAGCGGACGTCTTC
clone_size: NA; j_call: TRBJ1-1; v_call: TRBV18; d_call: TRBD1; cdr3_aa: CASSPYGDRSAGAFF; cdr3_nt: TGTGCCAGCTCACCCTATGGGGACAGGTCAGCGGGGGCTTTCTTT
clone_size: NA; j_call: TRBJ2-7; v_call: TRBV28; d_call: TRBD1; cdr3_aa: CASAEDGTGTYEQYF; cdr3_nt: TGTGCCAGCGCGGAGGATGGGACAGGGACCTACGAGCAGTACTTC
clone_size: NA; j_call: TRBJ2-4; v_call: TRBV9; d_call: NA; cdr3_aa: CASSVALGGSGNIQYF; cdr3_nt: TGTGCCAGCAGCGTAGCTCTTGGGGGATCAGGAAACATTCAGTACTTC
clone_size: NA; j_call: TRBJ2-7; v_call: TRBV28; d_call: NA; cdr3_aa: CASSSLGAASSYEQYF; cdr3_nt: TGTGCCAGCAGCTCCCTTGGGGCGGCGAGCTCCTACGAGCAGTACTTC
clone_size: NA; j_call: TRBJ1-2; v_call: TRBV28; d_call: NA; cdr3_aa: CASRYTGLTYGYTF; cdr3_nt: TGTGCCAGCAGGTATACAGGGTTGACCTATGGCTACACCTTC
clone_size: NA; j_call: TRBJ1-1; v_call: TRBV28; d_call: NA; cdr3_aa: CASSSTVNTEAFF; cdr3_nt: TGTGCCAGCAGTTCAACGGTGAACACTGAAGCTTTCTTT
clone_size: NA; j_call: TRBJ2-7; v_call: TRBV7-6; d_call: NA; cdr3_aa: CASSSRNTGYYEQYF; cdr3_nt: TGTGCCAGCAGCTCGCGTAACACAGGGTACTACGAGCAGTACTTC
clone_size: NA; j_call: TRBJ1-3; v_call: TRBV25-1; d_call: TRBD1; cdr3_aa: CASSGQGIGNTIYF; cdr3_nt: TGTGCCAGCAGTGGACAGGGGATCGGAAACACCATATATTTT
clone_size: NA; j_call: TRBJ2-3; v_call: TRBV7-2; d_call: NA; cdr3_aa: CASSFFFGTITDTQYF; cdr3_nt: TGTGCCAGCAGCTTCTTTTTTGGGACCATCACAGATACGCAGTATTTT
clone_size: NA; j_call: TRBJ1-4; v_call: TRBV5-1; d_call: NA; cdr3_aa: CASSLEALPREKLFF; cdr3_nt: TGCGCCAGCAGCTTGGAGGCGTTACCCAGGGAAAAACTGTTTTTT
clone_size: NA; j_call: TRBJ1-3; v_call: TRBV15; d_call: NA; cdr3_aa: CATSRDYGGQRGNTIYF; cdr3_nt: TGTGCCACCAGCAGAGATTACGGGGGGCAAAGAGGAAACACCATATATTTT
clone_size: few; j_call: TRBJ2-1; v_call: TRBV7-9; d_call: TRBD2; cdr3_aa: CASSSTSGGPNEQFF; cdr3_nt: TGTGCCAGCAGCTCGACTAGCGGGGGGCCCAATGAGCAGTTCTTC
clone_size: once; j_call: TRBJ2-7; v_call: TRBV21-1; d_call: NA; cdr3_aa: CASSKGNEQYF; cdr3_nt: TGTGCCAGCAGCAAAGGGAACGAGCAGTACTTC
clone_size: NA; j_call: TRBJ2-7; v_call: TRBV6-6; d_call: TRBD1; cdr3_aa: CASSPGQATIYEQYF; cdr3_nt: TGTGCCAGCAGTCCCGGACAGGCAACTATCTACGAGCAGTACTTC
clone_size: NA; j_call: TRBJ1-4; v_call: TRBV7-2; d_call: TRBD1; cdr3_aa: CASSFKRQGTVTNEKLFF; cdr3_nt: TGTGCCAGCAGCTTCAAGCGACAGGGTACAGTAACTAATGAAAAACTGTTTTTT
clone_size: NA; j_call: TRBJ1-1; v_call: TRBV5-6; d_call: NA; cdr3_aa: CASTLGTEAFF; cdr3_nt: TGTGCCAGCACGTTGGGCACTGAAGCTTTCTTT